These T cell receptor beta chains were read from a single sample in a study of early T cells in non-severe SARS-CoV-2 infection. TCRdb reanalysed the 5' RACE reads using MiXCR and keeps one entry per CDR3 protein. This sample carries more than 50,000 distinct CDR3 sequences, 4.5% to 7% of them seen once, and the ten largest clones take 6.8%. The sequenced sample was whole blood. Every receptor here comes from an adult who was a healthcare worker with PCR-confirmed SARS-CoV-2 infection or an uninfected control (not recorded which). The CDR3 runs from the conserved cysteine through the conserved F or W. A D gene is named only where the DNA matches it firmly. For some rows the clone size is stated as once, few or many, or as a class when expanded; others skip it.

TRBV20-1	few	-	TRBJ2-1	CSASGGAIYNEQFF	TGCAGTGCTAGTGGCGGGGCGATTTACAATGAGCAGTTCTTC
TRBV6-1	many	-	TRBJ1-2	CASSEVALNGYTF	TGTGCCAGCAGTGAAGTGGCTCTTAATGGCTACACCTTC
TRBV29-1	many	-	TRBJ2-3	CSVSGGTDTQYF	TGCAGCGTATCCGGGGGCACAGATACGCAGTATTTT
TRBV9	many	-	TRBJ2-7	CASSPQVSGDEQYF	TGTGCCAGCAGCCCACAGGTCTCGGGCGACGAGCAGTACTTC
TRBV20-1	many	-	TRBJ1-1	CSASTRAHPAAGAFF	TGCAGTGCTAGTACCAGGGCGCACCCCGCAGCAGGAGCTTTCTTT
TRBV6-1	few	-	TRBJ2-3	CASSDLGGMALDTQYF	TGTGCCAGCAGTGACCTAGGGGGGATGGCTCTAGATACGCAGTATTTT
TRBV12-3/TRBV12-4	many	-	TRBJ1-1	CASSPPTPEAFF	TGTGCCAGCAGTCCACCGACCCCTGAAGCTTTCTTT
TRBV11-2	many	TRBD1	TRBJ2-1	CASSPGQGSEQFF	TGTGCCAGCAGCCCGGGACAGGGTTCTGAGCAGTTCTTC
TRBV14	-	-	TRBJ2-3	CASSQGLPDTQYF	TGTGCCAGCAGCCAAGGACTGCCGGATACGCAGTATTTT
TRBV29-1	-	-	TRBJ2-4	CSAGELTLAKNIQYF	TGCAGCGCTGGGGAGCTGACGTTAGCCAAAAACATTCAGTACTTC
TRBV20-1	few	-	TRBJ2-3	CSASGSMSTDTQYF	TGCAGTGCTAGCGGGAGTATGAGCACAGATACGCAGTATTTT
TRBV20-1	many	-	TRBJ2-7	CSAREFAPKEQYF	TGCAGTGCTAGAGAATTCGCCCCCAAGGAGCAGTACTTC
TRBV2	many	TRBD1	TRBJ2-7	CASYSDRGDYEQYF	TGTGCCTCCTACTCAGACAGGGGGGACTACGAGCAGTACTTC
TRBV7-6	many	-	TRBJ2-5	CASSPLEQETQYF	TGTGCCAGCAGCCCCCTCGAGCAAGAGACCCAGTACTTC
TRBV5-6	few	-	TRBJ2-7	CASSSYRVQPYEQYF	TGTGCCAGCAGCTCCTACAGGGTTCAGCCCTACGAGCAGTACTTC
TRBV20-1	few	-	TRBJ2-5	CSAHGHEETQYF	TGCAGTGCTCACGGACATGAAGAGACCCAGTACTTC
TRBV6-5	many	TRBD1	TRBJ1-5	CASWDRTNSNQPQHF	TGTGCCAGCTGGGACAGGACGAATAGCAATCAGCCCCAGCATTTT
TRBV7-2	many	-	TRBJ2-7	CASSLGRVPRSGYEQYF	TGTGCCAGCAGCTTAGGAAGGGTCCCCAGATCGGGGTACGAGCAGTACTTC
TRBV7-3	few	-	TRBJ2-2	CASSLRGFGELFF	TGTGCCAGCAGCTTAAGGGGCTTTGGGGAGCTGTTTTTT
TRBV10-2	many	-	TRBJ2-3	CASRSVSTDTQYF	TGCGCCAGCCGAAGCGTTTCCACAGATACGCAGTATTTT
TRBV5-1	-	-	TRBJ1-3	CASSLAAATYGNTIYF	TGCGCCAGCAGCTTGGCCGCAGCCACGTATGGAAACACCATATATTTT
TRBV20-1	-	-	TRBJ2-7	CSARRGGLSYEQYF	TGCAGTGCTAGAAGGGGGGGCCTCTCCTACGAGCAGTACTTC
TRBV12-5	-	-	TRBJ1-1	CASGLVKGGIAEAFF	TGTGCTAGTGGTTTGGTAAAAGGAGGGATAGCTGAAGCTTTCTTT
TRBV10-3	-	TRBD1	TRBJ2-7	CATRGGGEQYF	TGTGCCACCCGAGGGGGCGGCGAGCAGTACTTC
TRBV27	many	-	TRBJ2-7	CASSHLGSFEQYF	TGTGCCAGCAGCCATTTGGGGTCGTTCGAGCAGTACTTC
TRBV7-2	many	TRBD2	TRBJ2-2	CASSLGSGGTNTGELFF	TGTGCCAGCAGCTTAGGTAGCGGGGGGACTAACACCGGGGAGCTGTTTTTT
TRBV6-5	many	-	TRBJ1-6	CASTPRGEGVRNSPLHF	TGTGCCAGCACCCCACGCGGGGAGGGCGTTAGGAATTCACCCCTCCACTTT
TRBV12-3/TRBV12-4	many	-	TRBJ2-1	CASSSTGPRKLEQFF	TGTGCCAGCAGTTCAACGGGCCCGAGGAAGTTGGAGCAGTTCTTC
TRBV28	-	-	TRBJ1-5	CASSALLSNQPQHF	TGTGCCAGTTCGGCCCTTTTGAGCAATCAGCCCCAGCATTTT
TRBV12-3/TRBV12-4	many	-	TRBJ2-2	CASSFPGELFF	TGTGCCAGCAGTTTCCCCGGGGAGCTGTTTTTT
TRBV7-2	many	-	TRBJ1-2	CASSPGRGEEGYTF	TGTGCCAGCAGCCCTGGGCGAGGGGAGGAAGGCTACACCTTC
TRBV12-3/TRBV12-4	few	TRBD1	TRBJ2-2	CASSLASTGTGNTGELFF	TGTGCCAGCAGTTTGGCCTCCACCGGGACAGGGAATACCGGGGAGCTGTTTTTT
TRBV11-3	many	TRBD1	TRBJ2-3	CASSPYQGAEINTQYF	TGTGCCAGCAGCCCCTACCAGGGGGCGGAAATAAATACGCAGTATTTT
TRBV14	many	TRBD2	TRBJ2-1	CASGRAYNEQFF	TGTGCCAGCGGGAGGGCCTACAATGAGCAGTTCTTC